This entry lists 16 T cell receptor beta chains sequenced from one sample in a study of cytomegalovirus exposure and HLA in healthy donors. This PCR relied on a set of 60 Vbeta primers and 13 Jbeta primers. Here immunoSEQ multiplex PCR was the method, and the copy in TCRdb shows in-frame clones only, minus some. Among about 110,000 clones listed, less than 80% were seen once. Sequenced input: PBMCs. The receptors were gathered from a woman between 45 and 65 years old in good health and CMV-seropositive.

The rearrangement uses TRBV7-2 and TRBJ1-1; tentative D call: TRBD1 (5 bases). The germline CDR1 and CDR2 sequences are SGHTA and FQGNSA. The V end lost 5 bases, the J end lost 9 bases, and 19 bases lay between the germline ends. This CDR3 comprises 14 residues. CDR3 sequence: CASSARMTAPKAFF. CDR3 nucleotides: TGTGCCAGCAGCGCCCGCATGACAGCCCCAAAAGCTTTCTTT.

V and J are TRBV25-1 and TRBJ2-7; D unresolved. Germline V gives CDR1 MGHDK, CDR2 SYGVNS. The CDR3 is 16 residues long. The V and J ends lost 8 bases and 4 bases respectively, with 24 bases between them. The DNA for the CDR3 is TGTGCCAGCGGTCCTTCATCGTTCGATCCTACTTACGAGCAGTACTTC. It codes for CASGPSSFDPTYEQYF.

The chain carries TRBV4-3 and TRBJ2-7, with TRBD2 matching over 7 bases. The CDR3 contains 18 residues. V gave up 1 base and J gave up 5 bases; unmatched junction bases: 17. Germline CDR1 reads LGHNA; CDR2 reads YSLEER. The CDR3 loop is CASSQAGWEGNLLDEQYF. DNA for the CDR3: TGCGCCAGCAGCCAAGCGGGGTGGGAGGGCAACTTGCTGGACGAGCAGTACTTC.

This clone was counted a few times. The chain uses TRBV15 and TRBJ2-3; D is perhaps TRBD2 (6 bases). CDR1 and CDR2 (germline): LNHNV, YYDKDF (reference sequence). V lost 7 bases, J lost 1 base, and 15 bases lay in between. The CDR3 runs 15 residues. The DNA of the CDR3 is TGTGCCACCAAAAACCGGGGGATGGGCACAGATACGCAGTATTTT. Protein product: CATKNRGMGTDTQYF. The variable domain in full, with the rest retrieved from reference TRBV15 and TRBJ2-3, is DAMVIQNPRYQVTQFGKPVTLSCSQTLNHNVMYWYQQKSSQAPKLLFHYYDKDFNNEADTPDNFQSRRPNTSFCFLDIRSPGLGDTAMYLCATKNRGMGTDTQYFGPGTRLTVL.

The CDR3 DNA follows: TGTGCCAGCAGCTTGGTGTCAGGCGGGAATGACGAGCAGTTCTTC. It encodes CASSLVSGGNDEQFF. V usage is TRBV5-5 and J usage is TRBJ2-1; D is possibly TRBD2 (6 bases). Germline CDR1 SGHKS, CDR2 YYEKEE (reference sequence). The CDR3 has 15 amino acids. V was clipped by 0 bases and J by 10 bases, with 17 bases between them.

The chain employs TRBV7-2 and TRBJ2-7; 7 bases match TRBD2. Per the germline V gene, CDR1 is SGHTA and CDR2 is FQGNSA. V dropped 4 bases and J dropped 5; count of bases not matched to a gene: 8. This CDR3 is built from 14 residues. This chain's CDR3 is CASSSETSSNEQYF. DNA of the CDR3: TGTGCCAGCAGCTCAGAGACTAGCTCGAACGAGCAGTACTTC.

The chain links TRBV27 to TRBJ1-6, with D possibly TRBD1 on 5 matching bases. The CDR3 has 13 residues. Per germline, CDR1 MNHEY and CDR2 SMNVEV (reference sequence). V was cut by 11 bases and J by 8 bases, with 16 bases left in between. The CDR3 sequence: CAAWRGKYSPLHF. The CDR3 coding sequence is TGTGCCGCATGGAGGGGCAAGTATTCACCCCTCCACTTT.

This chain connects TRBV7-2 to TRBJ1-3, with D possibly TRBD1 on 6 matching bases. CDR3 size: 16 residues. V was trimmed by 5 bases and J by 0 bases, leaving 14 bases between them. The germline V gene encodes CDR1 SGHTA and CDR2 FQGNSA. CDR3 in amino acids: CASSPGTSASGNTIYF. The CDR3 DNA is TGTGCCAGCAGCCCGGGGACATCGGCCTCTGGAAACACCATATATTTT.

The gene calls are TRBV29-1 and TRBJ2-1, with 9 positions matching TRBD2. Trimming took 4 bases from V and 10 from J; bases not matched to a gene: 8. CDR1 is SQVTM, CDR2 ANQGSEA, per germline. The CDR3 length is 13 residues. The CDR3 sequence is CSVGTRAGGEQFF. The CDR3, as DNA: TGCAGCGTTGGGACTAGGGCGGGAGGGGAGCAGTTCTTC.

The chain combines TRBV19 with TRBJ2-1; 8 bases fit TRBD1. Germline trimming cut 6 bases from V and 9 bases from J; bases unmatched to any gene: 10. The CDR3 is 14 amino acids. Germline CDR1 LNHDA, CDR2 SQIVND (reference sequence). Written as DNA, the CDR3 is TGTGCCAGTAGGGGGACAGGCAAAATCGGTGAGCAGTTCTTC. This sequence encodes CASRGTGKIGEQFF.

The gene calls are TRBV5-1 and TRBJ2-1; TRBD2 matches 7 bases. This CDR3 comprises 16 residues. Trimming took 3 bases from V and 4 from J; bases not matched to a gene: 10. Germline V gene data show CDR1 as SGHRS and CDR2 as YFSETQ. The CDR3 loop is CASSSFTGGSYNEQFF. The CDR3 DNA sequence: TGCGCCAGCAGCTCGTTTACGGGCGGGAGTTACAATGAGCAGTTCTTC. The variable domain in full, completed from reference TRBV5-1 and TRBJ2-1, reads KAGVTQTPRYLIKTRGQQVTLSCSPISGHRSVSWYQQTPGQGLQFLFEYFSETQRNKGNFPGRFSGRQFSNSRSEMNVSTLELGDSALYLCASSSFTGGSYNEQFFGPGTRLTVL.

The rearrangement joins TRBV7-3 to TRBJ2-4; 8 positions match TRBD1. Per the germline V gene, CDR1 is SGHTA and CDR2 is FQGTGA. V lost 0 bases to trimming and J lost 5 bases; unmatched junction nucleotides: 15. The CDR3 length is 19 residues. DNA of the CDR3: TGTGCCAGCAGCTTAACGGGAGGCGGGCCAGGGGGCTTCCAAAACATTCAGTACTTC. It is translated as CASSLTGGGPGGFQNIQYF. Using reference TRBV7-3 and TRBJ2-4 for the parts outside the CDR3, the full variable domain is GAGVSQTPSNKVTEKGKYVELRCDPISGHTALYWYRQSLGQGPEFLIYFQGTGAADDSGLPNDRFFAVRPEGSVSTLKIQRTERGDSAVYLCASSLTGGGPGGFQNIQYFGAGTRLSVL.

Points on this clone: The identical CDR3 is also encoded by other nucleotide sequences in the sample. V usage is TRBV2 and J usage is TRBJ2-7, with TRBD1 matching over 11 bases. This CDR3 spans 13 amino acids. V dropped 6 bases and J dropped 4; count of bases not matched to a gene: 2. The germline CDR1 and CDR2 sequences are SNHLY and FYNNEI. For the CDR3, the DNA is TGTGCCAGCAGAGGACAGGGGGCTTACGAGCAGTACTTC. Its translation is CASRGQGAYEQYF.

V and J are TRBV18 and TRBJ2-2, with 7 bases identical to TRBD1. V trimming: 3 bases; J trimming: 5 bases; junction bases outside the gene matches: 12. Per germline, CDR1 KGHSH and CDR2 LQKENI. The CDR3 consists of 17 residues. The CDR3 sequence is CASSPTRDSLTTGELFF. Written as DNA, the CDR3 is TGTGCCAGCTCACCGACCCGGGACAGCCTTACAACCGGGGAGCTGTTTTTT.

The V and J genes are TRBV7-3 and TRBJ2-2, with 10 bases that match TRBD1. The CDR3 extends over 16 amino acids. The germline V gene encodes CDR1 SGHTA and CDR2 FQGTGA. J was trimmed by 0 bases and V by 3 bases; bases with no gene match: 1. In nucleotides, the CDR3 is TGTGCCAGCAGCTTGGGACAGGGGACGAACACCGGGGAGCTGTTTTTT. Translating it yields CASSLGQGTNTGELFF.

V usage is TRBV14 and J usage is TRBJ2-1; 8 nucleotides match TRBD2. The CDR3 extends over 15 amino acids. The germline V gene has CDR1 SGHDN and CDR2 FVKESK. The junction had 6 bases not matched to a gene; V was cut back by 1 base and J by 7 bases. Here the CDR3 DNA reads TGTGCCAGCAGCCAAGTGGCGGGGGGCGGGAATGAGCAGTTCTTC. Translated: CASSQVAGGGNEQFF.